Presented here are 24 T cell receptor beta chains from one specimen sequenced in a study of PD-1 blockade in classical Hodgkin lymphoma. Only in-frame clones appear in the TCRdb table, and some are missing; sequencing was by immunoSEQ multiplex PCR. The table shows tens of thousands of clones, with 70% to 90% occurring only once. Time point: cycle 4 day 1 (C4D1), after 5 to 7 weeks of nivolumab. Patients all relapsed after autologous stem cell transplantation, and there was variation in brentuximab vedotin exposure. The CD4+ T cells used were purified from thawed PBMCs through magnetic negative selection. The specimen was CD4+ T cells from blood, collected before the fourth cycle of nivolumab. The receptors shown here come from a human donor with classical Hodgkin lymphoma.

The V gene is TRBV19, the J gene TRBJ2-6; possible D gene TRBD1, 6 bases. The germline V and J ends were trimmed by 5 bases and 0 bases, with 14 bases remaining between them. The CDR3 runs 17 residues. Per the germline V gene, CDR1 is LNHDA and CDR2 is SQIVND (reference sequence). The CDR3 region is CASSSDRTLSGANVLTF. The CDR3 nucleotides are TGTGCCAGTAGTTCAGACAGGACCCTCTCTGGGGCCAACGTCCTGACTTTC.

The chain has TRBV28 and TRBJ2-4; D is ambiguous. CDR3 length equals 19 residues. CDR1 is MDHEN and CDR2 is SYDVKM in the germline V gene. Trimming cost V 6 bases and J 1 base, with 25 bases left between them. Here the CDR3 DNA reads TGTGCCAGCAGCTCCAGGTCCGGAGTAGGTAACCCGGCCAAAAACATTCAGTACTTC. Translated, it gives CASSSRSGVGNPAKNIQYF.

This sequence joins TRBV7-3 and TRBJ2-2, with D maybe TRBD1 (5 bases). Between the trimmed V and J ends, which lost 5 bases and 1 base, there was a span of 11 bases. The CDR3 has 15 amino acids. Germline V CDR1 and CDR2: SGHTA, FQGTGA. The CDR3 DNA follows: TGTGCCAGCAGCCAGGACGGACAGAACACCGGGGAGCTGTTTTTT. This gives the protein CASSQDGQNTGELFF.

The CDR3 DNA reads as TGTGCCAGTAGTAAAGACAGGGGTTATAATTCACCCCTCCACTTT. Protein product: CASSKDRGYNSPLHF. The V and J genes are TRBV19 and TRBJ1-6; 8 bases are a match to TRBD1. The CDR3 runs 15 residues. The V gene end was trimmed by 4 bases and the J gene end by 4 bases; junction bases not matched to a gene: 3. Germline V gives CDR1 LNHDA, CDR2 SQIVND (reference sequence).

V gene TRBV11-2 combines with J gene TRBJ2-1, with 7 bases that match TRBD2. Trimming at V came to 2 bases and at J to 6 bases, leaving 4 bases not matched to a gene. Germline V lookup: CDR1 SGHAT, CDR2 FQNNGV. This CDR3 spans 14 amino acids. The CDR3 nucleotides are TGTGCCAGCAGCTTAAGTGGGAGGGGCAATGAGCAGTTCTTC. Translating it yields CASSLSGRGNEQFF.

This chain joins TRBV11-2 and TRBJ2-7; 10 nucleotides agree with TRBD2. Per germline, CDR1 SGHAT and CDR2 FQNNGV. The CDR3 totals 16 residues. V gave up 1 base and J gave up 0 bases; unmatched junction bases: 3. CDR3 amino acids: CASSLGASGSSYEQYF. The CDR3 region has the DNA TGTGCCAGCAGCTTAGGGGCTAGCGGGAGCTCCTACGAGCAGTACTTC.

The V gene is TRBV5-1, the J gene TRBJ2-5; no firm D call. The CDR3 sequence is 11 residues long. Germline V CDR1 and CDR2: SGHRS, YFSETQ. Deletions cut 4 bases from V and 1 base from J, with 2 bases between. The CDR3 region has the DNA TGCGCCAGCAGCCGCCAAGAGACCCAGTACTTC. Translating gives CASSRQETQYF.

The V and J genes are TRBV4-1 and TRBJ2-3; D is ambiguous. This CDR3 has 16 residues. Germline V CDR1 and CDR2: MGHRA, YSYEKL. The V end lost 4 bases, the J end lost 1 base, and 15 bases lay between the germline ends. The CDR3 here is CASSPSVGLGTDTQYF. The CDR3 region has the DNA TGCGCCAGCAGCCCCTCGGTGGGTTTAGGCACAGATACGCAGTATTTT.

The rearrangement uses TRBV7-9 and TRBJ2-2; 7 positions match TRBD1. The CDR3 covers 15 residues. After removal of 1 base from V and 3 bases from J, the junction contained 2 bases not matched to a gene. The germline V gene has CDR1 SEHNR and CDR2 FQNEAQ (reference sequence). The CDR3 sequence: CASSLGQGDTGELFF. CDR3 coding DNA: TGTGCCAGCAGCTTAGGACAGGGCGACACCGGGGAGCTGTTTTTT.

The chain employs TRBV11-3 and TRBJ1-1, with TRBD1 as a possible D gene (5 bases). The V end was cut by 1 base, the J end by 6 bases, with 12 bases between. Germline V gene sequence: CDR1 SGHNT, CDR2 YENEEA. The CDR3 is made up of 14 amino acids. This CDR3 is CASSLGSGGSEAFF. The DNA of the CDR3 is TGTGCCAGCAGCTTAGGGTCGGGGGGATCTGAAGCTTTCTTT.

The CDR3 protein is CASSQEGGVSTDTQYF. Here the CDR3 DNA reads TGTGCCAGCAGCCAAGAAGGGGGGGTCAGCACAGATACGCAGTATTTT. The chain joins TRBV14 to TRBJ2-3; a possible D gene is TRBD2 (7 bases). CDR3 length: 16 amino acids. Germline loops: CDR1 SGHDN, CDR2 FVKESK. The V end was cut by 0 bases, the J end by 0 bases, with 10 bases between.

The V and J genes are TRBV28 and TRBJ1-1; D ambiguous. Germline assignment: CDR1 MDHEN and CDR2 SYDVKM. The CDR3 spans 14 residues. The germline V and J ends were trimmed by 7 bases and 1 base, with 13 bases remaining between them. CDR3 coding DNA: TGTGCCAGCAAAGCCGAGACGGCGAACACTGAAGCTTTCTTT. Residues: CASKAETANTEAFF.

As for this clone: Additional DNA sequences in this sample encode the identical CDR3. The chain uses TRBV7-9 and TRBJ2-1, with D perhaps TRBD2 (6 bases). The CDR3 loop spans 15 amino acids. Per germline, CDR1 SEHNR and CDR2 FQNEAQ (reference sequence). Trimming stripped 1 base from V and 0 bases from J, with 7 bases between. CDR3 nucleotide sequence: TGTGCCAGCAGCTTAGTCGGGAGCTCCTACAATGAGCAGTTCTTC. This codes for CASSLVGSSYNEQFF. Full variable domain (outside the CDR3, taken from reference TRBV7-9 and TRBJ2-1): DTGVSQNPRHKITKRGQNVTFRCDPISEHNRLYWYRQTLGQGPEFLTYFQNEAQLEKSRLLSDRFSAERPKGSFSTLEIQRTEQGDSAMYLCASSLVGSSYNEQFFGPGTRLTVL.

The rearrangement uses TRBV10-3 and TRBJ2-6, with TRBD1 matching over 10 bases. Germline assignment: CDR1 ENHRY and CDR2 SYGVKD. The CDR3 is made up of 17 amino acids. The V segment lost 6 bases and the J segment 1 base; nucleotides outside the gene matches: 6. Here the CDR3 reads CAIRTDRGVSGANVLTF. The CDR3 DNA is TGTGCCATCAGAACGGACAGGGGGGTGTCTGGGGCCAACGTCCTGACTTTC.

A single count supports this clone. The chain links TRBV7-6 to TRBJ2-1, with D hard to call. CDR1 and CDR2 (germline): SGHVS, FNYEAQ. The CDR3 runs to 12 residues. V gave up 6 bases and J gave up 4 bases, with 7 bases separating them. The CDR3 region is CASRREYNEQFF. The CDR3 DNA is TGTGCCAGCAGACGCGAATACAATGAGCAGTTCTTC.

V and J are TRBV28 and TRBJ2-7; D perhaps matches TRBD2 (6 bases). The V gene lost 8 bases and the J gene lost 7 bases, with 18 bases spanning the gap. This CDR3 comprises 13 residues. Germline V gene sequence: CDR1 MDHEN, CDR2 SYDVKM. The CDR3 coding sequence is TGTGCCAGCCGGGCGGGGCCTCTAGGGGAGCAGTACTTC. This encodes CASRAGPLGEQYF. The full variable domain, rest sourced from reference TRBV28 and TRBJ2-7, is DVKVTQSSRYLVKRTGEKVFLECVQDMDHENMFWYRQDPGLGLRLIYFSYDVKMKEKGDIPEGYSVSREKKERFSLILESASTNQTSMYLCASRAGPLGEQYFGPGTRLTVT.

This chain joins TRBV11-2 and TRBJ2-7; D tentatively fits TRBD1 or TRBD2 (5 bases each). Deletions cut 1 base from V and 2 bases from J, with 9 bases between. The CDR3 sequence is 14 residues long. Germline V gene lookup returns CDR1 SGHAT and CDR2 FQNNGV. CDR3 nucleotide sequence: TGTGCCAGCAGCTTAGGAGGGGCACCCTACGAGCAGTACTTC. It yields the protein CASSLGGAPYEQYF.

The chain links TRBV30 to TRBJ2-7; possibly TRBD1 for D (5 bases). The length of the CDR3 is 11 residues. V was pared by 8 bases and J by 3 bases, with 11 bases between. Germline CDR1 GTSNPN, CDR2 SVGIG (reference sequence). This chain's CDR3 is CASRQSYEQYF. In DNA, the CDR3 is TGTGCCAGCCGACAGAGCTACGAGCAGTACTTC.

The rearrangement uses TRBV5-1 and TRBJ2-7; 9 bases are shared with TRBD2. V gave up 4 bases and J gave up 2 bases; unmatched junction bases: 4. Per germline, CDR1 SGHRS and CDR2 YFSETQ. The CDR3 consists of 14 residues. The DNA of the CDR3 is TGCGCCAGCAGCCTTAGCGGGAGAGCCTACGAGCAGTACTTC. This translates into CASSLSGRAYEQYF.

The CDR3 DNA reads TGTGCCAGCAGCACAATATTGGCCCCCTTCTCGCGGAATACTAGCACAGATACGCAGTATTTT. It yields the protein CASSTILAPFSRNTSTDTQYF. V usage is TRBV13 and J usage is TRBJ2-3; D is unresolved. The germline CDR1 and CDR2 sequences are PRHDT and FYEKMQ (reference sequence). The CDR3 contains 21 residues. V dropped 5 bases and J dropped 0 bases, with 30 bases sitting between them.

CDR3 protein: CASSHDPTRGAETQYF. For the CDR3, the DNA is TGTGCCAGCAGCCACGACCCAACGCGGGGCGCAGAGACCCAGTACTTC. The J gene is TRBJ2-5, the V gene TRBV4-2; weak D call: TRBD2 (6 bases). V was trimmed by 3 bases and J by 4 bases, leaving 18 bases between them. Germline V gene data show CDR1 as LGHNA and CDR2 as YNFKEQ. This CDR3 is built from 16 residues.

The chain has TRBV18 and TRBJ2-1; 9 bases agree with TRBD2. The CDR3 is made up of 16 amino acids. CDR1 and CDR2 (germline): KGHSH, LQKENI. The V segment lost 3 bases and the J segment 4 bases; nucleotides outside the gene matches: 7. Written as DNA, the CDR3 is TGTGCCAGCTCACCTCAAGCGGGGGGCACGTACAATGAGCAGTTCTTC. Protein: CASSPQAGGTYNEQFF. The full variable domain, with the rest looked up from reference TRBV18 and TRBJ2-1, is NAGVMQNPRHLVRRRGQEARLRCSPMKGHSHVYWYRQLPEEGLKFMVYLQKENIIDESGMPKERFSAEFPKEGPSILRIQQVVRGDSAAYFCASSPQAGGTYNEQFFGPGTRLTVL.

The chain is built from TRBV7-2 and TRBJ1-6; a possible D gene is TRBD1 (5 bases). The CDR3 contains 15 residues. V lost 0 bases to trimming and J lost 7 bases, with 10 bases between them. The germline CDR1 and CDR2 sequences are SGHTA and FQGNSA. CDR3 residues: CASSLAGLINSPLHF. CDR3 DNA: TGTGCCAGCAGCTTAGCGGGACTCATAAATTCACCCCTCCACTTT.

The CDR3 loop reads CASSDPGTTDTQYF. The DNA for the CDR3 is TGTGCCAGCAGCGACCCCGGGACCACAGATACGCAGTATTTT. This rearrangement joins TRBV6-1 to TRBJ2-3; D may correspond to TRBD1 or TRBD2 (5 bases each). The CDR3 runs to 14 residues. Germline V lookup: CDR1 MNHNS, CDR2 SASEGT. Trimming took off 6 bases at V and 2 bases at J, with 12 bases between the two ends.